A selection of T cell receptor beta chains follows, all from one sample in a study of blood T cell repertoires in COVID-19. The assay was immunoSEQ multiplex PCR, and TCRdb's table has in-frame clones only and misses some. Of roughly 200,000 clones listed, roughly 90% are singletons. The sample was PBMCs or T cells enriched from blood (not recorded which). The receptors derive from a young woman who had recovered from COVID-19. The CDR3 runs from the conserved cysteine through the conserved F or W. The D gene is left open where the match is weak. For some rows the clone size is stated as once, few or many, or as a class when expanded; others skip it.

size	V	J	D	DNA	CDR3
.	TRBV7-2	TRBJ2-4	.	TGTGCCAGCAGCTTAGTCCAGGGCAAAAACATTCAGTACTTC	CASSLVQGKNIQYF
.	TRBV6-5	TRBJ2-5	.	TGTGCCAGCAGTTACCGACGGGAGCGCCCAGAGACCCAGTACTTC	CASSYRRERPETQYF
.	TRBV12-3/TRBV12-4	TRBJ1-1	.	TGTGCCAGCAGGTCCCGGTTGAACACTGAAGCTTTCTTT	CASRSRLNTEAFF
.	TRBV7-9	TRBJ2-7	.	TGTGCCAGCAGCTCCCCCCTACACCGGGACACCTACTACGAGCAGTACTTC	CASSSPLHRDTYYEQYF
.	TRBV19	TRBJ2-2	.	TGTGCCAGTAGTATATGGGCAGGGGAAACCGGGGAGCTGTTTTTT	CASSIWAGETGELFF
.	TRBV7-3	TRBJ1-3	.	TGTGCCAGCAGCCTTACTGGAAACACCATATATTTT	CASSLTGNTIYF
few	TRBV12-2	TRBJ1-4	.	TGTGCAAGTCGCTTAGGGGGGGACAGCCGGAATGAAAAACTGTTTTTT	CASRLGGDSRNEKLFF
.	TRBV27	TRBJ1-5	TRBD1	TGTGCCAGCAGTTTATCGGGGGGCAGGGGGAGAGCTCAGCCCCAGCATTTT	CASSLSGGRGRAQPQHF
.	TRBV9	TRBJ2-7	TRBD2	TGTGCCAGCAGCGCCGGGACTAGCTCCTACGAGCAGTACTTC	CASSAGTSSYEQYF
once	TRBV18	TRBJ2-2	TRBD1	TGTGCCAGCTCTCCAGGGACAGGGGGCACCGGGGAGCTGTTTTTT	CASSPGTGGTGELFF
.	TRBV9	TRBJ2-7	.	TGTGCCAGCAGCCCGGGGTTATGGGCCGAGCAGTACTTC	CASSPGLWAEQYF
once	TRBV28	TRBJ1-5	.	TGTGCCAGCCTCCCGGGAGGCCCTAATCAGCCCCAGCATTTT	CASLPGGPNQPQHF
.	TRBV25-1	TRBJ1-2	.	TGTGCCAGCAGTGAATTCGGGTTTTCTGGCTACACCTTC	CASSEFGFSGYTF
.	TRBV7-4	TRBJ1-2	.	TGTGCCAGCAGCTTAGTTCCTCTCAGGACAGCCTGCTATGGCTACACCTTC	CASSLVPLRTACYGYTF
.	TRBV7-9	TRBJ1-2	.	TGTGCCAGCAGCCCCGGGTCCTACCGGGGCTACACCTTC	CASSPGSYRGYTF
.	TRBV13	TRBJ1-1	.	TGTGCCAGCAGCTTACCCGGGGAAAAAGGTAACGCTGAAGCTTTCTTT	CASSLPGEKGNAEAFF
.	TRBV4-1	TRBJ2-1	TRBD2	TGCGCCAGCAGCGAGCGGGGGGGCCCCAATGAGCAGTTCTTC	CASSERGGPNEQFF
few	TRBV7-3	TRBJ2-2	TRBD1	TGTGCCAGCAGCACCCCGGGACAGGGTAGTATTGCCGGGGAGCTGTTTTTT	CASSTPGQGSIAGELFF
.	TRBV2	TRBJ2-7	.	TGTGCCAGCAGTGAAGCCGGGTACGAGCAGTACTTC	CASSEAGYEQYF
.	TRBV2	TRBJ2-6	.	TGTGCCAGCGCAAGACAGGCTGGGGCCAACGTCCTGACTTTC	CASARQAGANVLTF
few	TRBV12-5	TRBJ1-2	TRBD1	TGTGCTAGTGGTCGATTCGAGACAGGGGACTATGGCTACACCTTC	CASGRFETGDYGYTF
.	TRBV27	TRBJ2-1	.	TGTGCCAGCAGTTTAACCGGGAACAACTACAATGAGCAGTTCTTC	CASSLTGNNYNEQFF